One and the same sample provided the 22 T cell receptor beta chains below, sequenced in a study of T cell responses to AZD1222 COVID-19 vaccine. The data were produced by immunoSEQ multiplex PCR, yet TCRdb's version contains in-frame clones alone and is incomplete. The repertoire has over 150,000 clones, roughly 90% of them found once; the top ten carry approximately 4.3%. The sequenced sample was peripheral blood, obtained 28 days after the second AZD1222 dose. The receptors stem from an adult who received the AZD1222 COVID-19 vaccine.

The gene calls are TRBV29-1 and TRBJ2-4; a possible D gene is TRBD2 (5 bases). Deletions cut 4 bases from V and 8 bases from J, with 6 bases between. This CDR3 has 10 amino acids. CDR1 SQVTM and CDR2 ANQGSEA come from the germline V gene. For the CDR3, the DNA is TGCAGCGTTGGAGCGGACATTCAGTACTTC. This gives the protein CSVGADIQYF.

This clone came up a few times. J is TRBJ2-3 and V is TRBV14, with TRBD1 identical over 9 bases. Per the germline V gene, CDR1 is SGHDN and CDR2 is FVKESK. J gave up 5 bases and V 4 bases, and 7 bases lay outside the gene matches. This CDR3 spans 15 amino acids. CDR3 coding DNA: TGTGCCAGCAGCCGGGGGACAGGGTGGATAGATACGCAGTATTTT. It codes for CASSRGTGWIDTQYF.

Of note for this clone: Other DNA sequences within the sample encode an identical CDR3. The CDR3 DNA reads TGCAGCGTTGAAGGCGGTAGGGGAGCAGATACGCAGTATTTT. It encodes CSVEGGRGADTQYF. This chain uses TRBV29-1 with TRBJ2-3; D is tentatively TRBD1 or TRBD2 (5 bases each). This CDR3 is built from 14 residues. Germline V gives CDR1 SQVTM, CDR2 ANQGSEA. The V end was cut by 1 base, the J end by 4 bases, with 12 bases between.

CDR3 residues: CSVDFGQFF. CDR3 sequence (DNA): TGCAGCGTCGATTTCGGCCAGTTCTTT. V and J are TRBV29-1 and TRBJ1-1; D is unresolved. V lost 6 bases to trimming and J lost 14 bases, with 13 bases between them. The CDR3 covers 9 residues. Per the germline V gene, CDR1 is SQVTM and CDR2 is ANQGSEA.

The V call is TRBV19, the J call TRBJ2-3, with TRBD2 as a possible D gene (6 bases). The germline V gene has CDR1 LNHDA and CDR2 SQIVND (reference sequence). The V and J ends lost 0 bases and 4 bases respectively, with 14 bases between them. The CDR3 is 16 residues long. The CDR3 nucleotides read TGTGCCAGTAGTATAGATCCGCCAGGCGGGGCAGATACGCAGTATTTT. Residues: CASSIDPPGGADTQYF.

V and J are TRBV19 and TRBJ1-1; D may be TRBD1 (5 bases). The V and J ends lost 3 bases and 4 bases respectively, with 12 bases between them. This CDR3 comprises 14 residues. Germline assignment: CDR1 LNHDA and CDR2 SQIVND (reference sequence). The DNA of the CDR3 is TGTGCCAGTAGTATGGCCAGGGCGGGCACTGAAGCTTTCTTT. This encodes CASSMARAGTEAFF.

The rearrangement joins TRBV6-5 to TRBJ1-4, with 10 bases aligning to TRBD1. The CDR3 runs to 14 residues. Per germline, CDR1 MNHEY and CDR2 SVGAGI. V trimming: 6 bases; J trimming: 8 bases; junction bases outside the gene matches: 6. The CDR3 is CASRTGTGVEKLFF. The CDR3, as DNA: TGTGCCAGCAGAACCGGGACAGGGGTGGAAAAACTGTTTTTT.

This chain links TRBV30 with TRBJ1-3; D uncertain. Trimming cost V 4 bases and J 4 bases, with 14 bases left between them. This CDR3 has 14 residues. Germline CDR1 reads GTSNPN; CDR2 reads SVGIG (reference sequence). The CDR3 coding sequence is TGTGCCTGGAATTTCGGCGGTTCCGGAAACACCATATATTTT. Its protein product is CAWNFGGSGNTIYF.

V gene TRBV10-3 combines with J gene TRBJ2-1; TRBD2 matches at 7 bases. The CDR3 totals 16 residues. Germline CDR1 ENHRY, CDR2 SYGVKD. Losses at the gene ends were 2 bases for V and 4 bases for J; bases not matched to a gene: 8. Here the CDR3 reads CAISEVPSGLYNEQFF. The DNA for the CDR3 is TGTGCCATCAGTGAGGTCCCTAGCGGACTATACAATGAGCAGTTCTTC.

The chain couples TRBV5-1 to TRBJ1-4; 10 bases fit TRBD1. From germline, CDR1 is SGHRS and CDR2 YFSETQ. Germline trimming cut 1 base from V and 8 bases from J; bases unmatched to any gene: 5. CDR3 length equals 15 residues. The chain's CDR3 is CASSLSGQGSEKLFF. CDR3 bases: TGCGCCAGCAGCTTGTCGGGACAGGGGTCGGAAAAACTGTTTTTT.

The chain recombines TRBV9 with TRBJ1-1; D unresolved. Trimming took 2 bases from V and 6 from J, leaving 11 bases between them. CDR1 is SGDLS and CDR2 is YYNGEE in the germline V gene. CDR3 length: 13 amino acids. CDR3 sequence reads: CASSVTARSEAFF. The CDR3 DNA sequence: TGTGCCAGCAGCGTTACAGCGCGGTCTGAAGCTTTCTTT.

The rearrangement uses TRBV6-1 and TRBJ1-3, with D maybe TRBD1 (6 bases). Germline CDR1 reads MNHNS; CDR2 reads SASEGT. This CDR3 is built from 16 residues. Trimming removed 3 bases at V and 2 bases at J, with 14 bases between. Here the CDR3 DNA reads TGTGCCAGCAGTGAGTATGGGGGCGAAACTGGAAACACCATATATTTT. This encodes CASSEYGGETGNTIYF.

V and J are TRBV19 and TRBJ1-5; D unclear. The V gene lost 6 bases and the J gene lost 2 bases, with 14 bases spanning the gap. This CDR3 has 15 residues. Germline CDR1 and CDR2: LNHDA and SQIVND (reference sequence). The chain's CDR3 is CASSSLLSGNQPQHF. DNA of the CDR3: TGTGCCAGTAGCTCGCTTCTGAGTGGCAATCAGCCCCAGCATTTT.

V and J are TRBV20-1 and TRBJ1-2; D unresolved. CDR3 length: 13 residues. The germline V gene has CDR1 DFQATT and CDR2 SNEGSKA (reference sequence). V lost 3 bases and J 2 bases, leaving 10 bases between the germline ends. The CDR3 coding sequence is TGCAGTGCTAGTTGGCGGCAGAACTATGGCTACACCTTC. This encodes CSASWRQNYGYTF.

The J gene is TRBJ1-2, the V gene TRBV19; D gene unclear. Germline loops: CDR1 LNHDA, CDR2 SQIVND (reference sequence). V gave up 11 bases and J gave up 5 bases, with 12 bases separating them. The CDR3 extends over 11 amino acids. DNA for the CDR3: TGTGCCGGCGTCCGAGGGTATGGCTACACCTTC. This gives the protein CAGVRGYGYTF.

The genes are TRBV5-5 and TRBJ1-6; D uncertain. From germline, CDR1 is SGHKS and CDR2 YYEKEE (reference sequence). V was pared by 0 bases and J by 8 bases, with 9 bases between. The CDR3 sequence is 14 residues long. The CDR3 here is CASSLVGSDSPLHF. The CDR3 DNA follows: TGTGCCAGCAGCTTGGTGGGCTCTGATTCACCCCTCCACTTT.

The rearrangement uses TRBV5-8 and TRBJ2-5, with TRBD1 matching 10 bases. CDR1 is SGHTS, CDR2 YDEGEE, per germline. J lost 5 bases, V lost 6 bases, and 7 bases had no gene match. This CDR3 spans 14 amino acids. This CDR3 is CASMRDRGMETQYF. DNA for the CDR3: TGTGCCAGCATGCGGGACAGGGGAATGGAGACCCAGTACTTC.

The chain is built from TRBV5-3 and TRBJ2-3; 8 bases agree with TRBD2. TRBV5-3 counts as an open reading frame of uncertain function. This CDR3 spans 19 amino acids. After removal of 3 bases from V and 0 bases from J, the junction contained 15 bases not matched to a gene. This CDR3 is CARSSAPRGGGPSTDTQYF. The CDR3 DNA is TGTGCCAGAAGCTCCGCCCCCCGGGGGGGCGGCCCCAGCACAGATACGCAGTATTTT.

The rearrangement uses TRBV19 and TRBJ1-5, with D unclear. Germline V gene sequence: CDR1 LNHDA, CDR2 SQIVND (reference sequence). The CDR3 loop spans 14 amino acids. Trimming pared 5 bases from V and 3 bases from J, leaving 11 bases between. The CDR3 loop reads CASSFPVLNQPQHF. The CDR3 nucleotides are TGTGCCAGTAGTTTCCCGGTTCTCAATCAGCCCCAGCATTTT.

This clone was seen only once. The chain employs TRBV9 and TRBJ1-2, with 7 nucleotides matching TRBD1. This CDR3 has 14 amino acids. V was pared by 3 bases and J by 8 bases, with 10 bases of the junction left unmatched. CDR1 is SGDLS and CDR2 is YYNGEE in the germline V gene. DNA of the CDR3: TGTGCCAGCAGCGAGATCCAAACAGGGGTAGGCTACACCTTC. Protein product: CASSEIQTGVGYTF.

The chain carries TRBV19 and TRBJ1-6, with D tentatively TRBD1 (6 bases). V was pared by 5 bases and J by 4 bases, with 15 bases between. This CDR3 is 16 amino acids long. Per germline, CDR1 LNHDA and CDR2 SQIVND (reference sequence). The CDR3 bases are TGTGCCAGTAGTCCCGTCGGGGGGCGATATAATTCACCCCTCCACTTT. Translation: CASSPVGGRYNSPLHF.

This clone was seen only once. CDR3 sequence reads: CASSRRQGAGEKLFF. Written as DNA, the CDR3 is TGTGCCAGCAGCCGGAGACAGGGGGCAGGCGAAAAACTGTTTTTT. The chain links TRBV5-6 to TRBJ1-4; 10 positions agree with TRBD1. Germline lookup yields CDR1 SGHDT and CDR2 YYEEEE. The V and J ends lost 4 bases and 8 bases, in that order; junction bases with no gene match: 8. The CDR3 covers 15 residues.